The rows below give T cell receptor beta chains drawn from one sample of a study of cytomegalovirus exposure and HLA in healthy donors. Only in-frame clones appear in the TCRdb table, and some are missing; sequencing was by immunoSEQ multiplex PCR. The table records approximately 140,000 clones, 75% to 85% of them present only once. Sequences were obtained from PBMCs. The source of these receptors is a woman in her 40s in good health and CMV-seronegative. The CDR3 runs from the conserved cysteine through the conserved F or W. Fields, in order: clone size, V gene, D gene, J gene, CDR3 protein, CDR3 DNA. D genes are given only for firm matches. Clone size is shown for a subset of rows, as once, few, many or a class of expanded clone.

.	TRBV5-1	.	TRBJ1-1	CASSLTGWNTEAFF	TGCGCCAGCAGCTTGACGGGGTGGAACACTGAAGCTTTCTTT
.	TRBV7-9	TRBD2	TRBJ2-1	CASSRGTSGGNEQFF	TGTGCCAGCAGCCGCGGGACTAGCGGGGGCAATGAGCAGTTCTTC
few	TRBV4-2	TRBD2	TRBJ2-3	CASSQEREGPRTDTQYF	TGTGCCAGCAGCCAAGAACGGGAGGGGCCGCGCACAGATACGCAGTATTTT
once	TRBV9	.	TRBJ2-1	CASSPGPRQDYEQFF	TGTGCCAGCAGCCCGGGCCCTCGACAGGACTATGAGCAGTTCTTC
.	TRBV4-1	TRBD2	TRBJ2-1	CASSQESGDYQYNEQFF	TGCGCCAGCAGCCAAGAGAGCGGGGACTACCAATACAATGAGCAGTTCTTC
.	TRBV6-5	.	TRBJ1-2	CASSSGSNYGYTF	TGTGCCAGCAGTTCAGGGTCGAACTATGGCTACACCTTC
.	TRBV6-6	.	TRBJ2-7	CASSASRAYEQYF	TGTGCCAGCAGCGCCAGTCGGGCCTACGAGCAGTACTTC
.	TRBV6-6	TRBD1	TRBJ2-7	CASRARQGAHEQYF	TGTGCCAGCAGGGCAAGACAGGGAGCCCACGAGCAGTACTTC
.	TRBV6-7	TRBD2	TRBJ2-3	CASSYSGAVSDTQYF	TGTGCCAGCAGTTACAGCGGGGCGGTCTCAGATACGCAGTATTTT
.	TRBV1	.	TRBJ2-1	CTSSHSPGGEQFF	TGCACCAGCAGCCACAGCCCAGGGGGTGAGCAGTTCTTC
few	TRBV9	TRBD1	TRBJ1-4	CASSVGTGGSNEKLFF	TGTGCCAGCAGCGTTGGGACAGGGGGTTCTAATGAAAAACTGTTTTTT
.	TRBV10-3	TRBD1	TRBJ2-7	CAIGRDSYEQYF	TGTGCCATCGGACGGGACAGCTACGAGCAGTACTTC
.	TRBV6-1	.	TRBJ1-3	CASSVAHSGNTIYF	TGTGCCAGCAGTGTCGCGCACTCTGGAAACACCATATATTTT
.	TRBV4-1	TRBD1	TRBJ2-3	CASSLTGGDTQYF	TGCGCCAGCAGCCTGACAGGGGGAGATACGCAGTATTTT
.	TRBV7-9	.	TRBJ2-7	CASSLAGGVSEQYF	TGTGCCAGCAGCTTAGCGGGGGGTGTGAGCGAGCAGTACTTC
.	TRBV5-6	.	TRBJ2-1	CASSLVQGWGQFF	TGTGCCAGCAGCTTGGTACAGGGCTGGGGGCAGTTCTTC
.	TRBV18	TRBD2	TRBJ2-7	CASSPRSRGTYEQYF	TGTGCCAGCTCACCACGGTCGCGGGGGACCTACGAGCAGTACTTC
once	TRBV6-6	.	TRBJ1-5	CASSTDRLNQPQHF	TGTGCCAGCAGTACCGACAGATTGAATCAGCCCCAGCATTTT
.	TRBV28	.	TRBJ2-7	CASSFRGVSYEQYF	TGTGCCAGCAGTTTTCGGGGAGTATCCTACGAGCAGTACTTC
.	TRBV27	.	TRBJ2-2	CASSGLANTGELFF	TGTGCCAGCAGTGGTCTAGCTAACACCGGGGAGCTGTTTTTT
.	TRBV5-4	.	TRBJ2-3	CASSLEKGGTDTQYF	TGTGCCAGCAGCTTGGAGAAGGGAGGTACAGATACGCAGTATTTT
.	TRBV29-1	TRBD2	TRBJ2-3	CSVNGGAGDTQYF	TGCAGCGTTAACGGGGGGGCGGGAGATACGCAGTATTTT
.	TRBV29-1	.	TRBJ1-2	CSVDKTVGYTF	TGCAGCGTCGACAAGACAGTTGGCTACACCTTC
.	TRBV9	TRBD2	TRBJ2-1	CASSVAPGTSGTAYNEQFF	TGTGCCAGCAGCGTAGCCCCCGGGACTAGCGGCACAGCCTACAATGAGCAGTTCTTC
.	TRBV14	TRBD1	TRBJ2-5	CASSHRDRGRGETQYF	TGTGCCAGCAGCCACCGGGACAGGGGGCGCGGAGAGACCCAGTACTTC
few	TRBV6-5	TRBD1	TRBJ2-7	CASRGDRGWSEQYF	TGTGCCAGCAGGGGGGACAGGGGATGGTCCGAGCAGTACTTC
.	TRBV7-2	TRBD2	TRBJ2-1	CASRRSGSGMGNEQFF	TGTGCCAGCAGGAGATCCGGTAGCGGGATGGGCAATGAGCAGTTCTTC
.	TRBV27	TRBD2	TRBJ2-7	CASKDSGGTAYEQYF	TGTGCCAGCAAGGATAGCGGGGGTACGGCCTACGAGCAGTACTTC